The rows below give T cell receptor beta chains drawn from one sample of a study of blood T cell repertoires in COVID-19. This table comes from immunoSEQ multiplex PCR, and its TCRdb copy is limited to in-frame clones, with some not included. The sample includes approximately 250,000 clones, roughly 91% of them seen just once. Sequencing input: peripheral blood. All receptors come from a man younger than 40 with COVID-19, enrolled during active disease. CDR3s include the opening cysteine and the closing phenylalanine or tryptophan. Each record gives: V gene, J gene, CDR3 protein.

TRBV6-5	TRBJ1-1	CASRPGQGNTEAFF
TRBV5-1	TRBJ2-7	CASSLESLDSAYEQYF
TRBV11-2	TRBJ1-5	CASSRGQSSNQPQHF
TRBV5-1	TRBJ1-4	CASRTGQMINEKLFF
TRBV4-2	TRBJ2-6	CASGQGSSGANVLTF
TRBV18	TRBJ2-5	CASSPPDGLETQYF
TRBV7-7	TRBJ2-2	CASSPHGVENTGELFF
TRBV30	TRBJ2-2	CAWTPGLRTGELFF
TRBV6-5	TRBJ1-1	CASSFDRGHTEAFF
TRBV7-6	TRBJ2-1	CASSPLGGARNEQFF
TRBV9	TRBJ1-2	CASSPGTGHPYGYTF
TRBV2	TRBJ1-4	CASRTDRGKLFF
TRBV20-1	TRBJ1-2	CSASDRSGYGYTF
TRBV7-3	TRBJ2-3	CASSSDRGKTDTQYF
TRBV29-1	TRBJ1-1	CSVRGALEAFF
TRBV27	TRBJ1-2	CASSPGTSYGYTF
TRBV2	TRBJ2-7	CAAKGTGVGEQYF
TRBV10-2	TRBJ2-3	CASSPQRGGPDTQYF
TRBV7-9	TRBJ1-1	CASSSTDRGHQTEAFF
TRBV6-5	TRBJ2-6	CASTVASSGANVLTF
TRBV10-3	TRBJ2-5	CAISDKGETQYF
TRBV18	TRBJ1-5	CASSTEDPGSNQPQHF
TRBV27	TRBJ1-5	CASSQTSVRGNNQPQHF
TRBV7-6	TRBJ1-1	CASSLEGGTEAFF
TRBV5-4	TRBJ2-1	CASSPGGGNEQFF
TRBV9	TRBJ2-1	CASSVAPLGQGNNEQFF
TRBV10-3	TRBJ1-2	CAIMSSYGYTF
TRBV3-1/TRBV3-2	TRBJ2-7	CASSQGGQWGLEQYF
TRBV27	TRBJ2-7	CASGRSGEQYF
TRBV30	TRBJ1-1	CAWSTSGNTEAFF
TRBV27	TRBJ2-2	CASSHRAGELFF
TRBV5-5	TRBJ1-5	CASSLAAGTQNQPQHF
TRBV15	TRBJ1-1	CATSRVSGTGALEAFF
TRBV19	TRBJ1-1	CASSIDRVGVTEAFF
TRBV7-3	TRBJ1-2	CASSTGQGSGGYTF
TRBV19	TRBJ1-5	CASSIEGAYNQPQHF
TRBV7-9	TRBJ2-2	CASSSLGQTTGELFF
TRBV6-5	TRBJ1-2	CASSSFVQGADGYTF
TRBV2	TRBJ1-1	CASSVRDRENTEAFF
TRBV5-1	TRBJ2-4	CASSLTGTGGLGKNIQYF
TRBV3-1/TRBV3-2	TRBJ1-3	CASSPHPSSGNTIYF
TRBV5-1	TRBJ2-3	CASSLLGGLDTQYF
TRBV10-3	TRBJ1-6	CAISDRGAYSPLHF
TRBV5-1	TRBJ2-1	CASSLGGGKDTEQFF
TRBV5-1	TRBJ2-1	CASSPLGGAGGEQFF
TRBV2	TRBJ2-5	CASNLGLAGRETQYF
TRBV10-3	TRBJ1-4	CAISEQQGASEKLFF
TRBV25-1	TRBJ1-5	CASSEGAGGQPQHF
TRBV7-6	TRBJ1-4	CASSERTGAGVGEKLFF